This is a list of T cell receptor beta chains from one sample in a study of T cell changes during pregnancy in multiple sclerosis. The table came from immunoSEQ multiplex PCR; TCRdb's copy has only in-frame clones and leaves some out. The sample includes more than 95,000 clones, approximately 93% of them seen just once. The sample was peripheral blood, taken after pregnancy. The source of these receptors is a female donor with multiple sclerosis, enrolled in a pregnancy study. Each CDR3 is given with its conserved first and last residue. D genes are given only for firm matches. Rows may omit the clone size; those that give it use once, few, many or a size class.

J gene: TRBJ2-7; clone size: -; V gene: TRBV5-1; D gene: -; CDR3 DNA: TGCGCCAGCAGCTCGGACCCACAGGTCATGGGGTACGAGCAGTACTTC; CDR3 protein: CASSSDPQVMGYEQYF
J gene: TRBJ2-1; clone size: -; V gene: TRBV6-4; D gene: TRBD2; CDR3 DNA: TGTGCCAGCAGTCACCACCCGGGACTAGCGGGGTATCACTACAATGAGCAGTTCTTC; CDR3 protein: CASSHHPGLAGYHYNEQFF
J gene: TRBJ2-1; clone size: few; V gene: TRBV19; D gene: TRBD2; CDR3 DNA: TGTGCCAGTAGTATTAAGGCAGCGGGAGTGAATGAGCAGTTCTTC; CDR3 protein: CASSIKAAGVNEQFF
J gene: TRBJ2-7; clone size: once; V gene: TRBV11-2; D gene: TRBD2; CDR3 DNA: TGTGCCAGCAGCGACATACTAGCGGGAGAACTCTACGAGCAGTACTTC; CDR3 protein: CASSDILAGELYEQYF
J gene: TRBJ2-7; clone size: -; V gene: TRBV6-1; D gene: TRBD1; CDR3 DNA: TGTGCCAGCAGTGAAGCGCTTTTGGACAGGGGCGCAGAAGAGCAGTACTTC; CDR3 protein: CASSEALLDRGAEEQYF
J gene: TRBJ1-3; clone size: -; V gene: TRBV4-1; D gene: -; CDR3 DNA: TGCGCCAGCAGCCAAAGAGGAGGCTCTGGAAACACCATATATTTT; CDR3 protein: CASSQRGGSGNTIYF
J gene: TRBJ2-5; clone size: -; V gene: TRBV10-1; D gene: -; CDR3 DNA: TGCGCCAGCAGTGAAGGTCCCGCCGGAGGCCAAGAGACCCAGTACTTC; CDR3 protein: CASSEGPAGGQETQYF
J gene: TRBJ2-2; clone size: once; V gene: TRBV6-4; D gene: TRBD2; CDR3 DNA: TGTGCCAGCAGTGACTCAGCGGGAGGGCACAACACCGGGGAGCTGTTTTTT; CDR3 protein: CASSDSAGGHNTGELFF
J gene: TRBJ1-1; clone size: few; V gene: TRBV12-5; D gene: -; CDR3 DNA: TGTGCTAGTGGTTTCGTTGGCAGTCGGAACACTGAAGCTTTCTTT; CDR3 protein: CASGFVGSRNTEAFF
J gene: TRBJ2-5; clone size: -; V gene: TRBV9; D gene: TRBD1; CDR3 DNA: TGTGCCAGCAGCGTCCAGGGGGCGCGGGCGAGAGAGACCCAGTACTTC; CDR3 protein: CASSVQGARARETQYF
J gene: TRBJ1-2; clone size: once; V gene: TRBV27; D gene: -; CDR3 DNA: TGTGCCAGCAGTTCAGGTCCGGGATATAACTATGGCTACACCTTC; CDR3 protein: CASSSGPGYNYGYTF
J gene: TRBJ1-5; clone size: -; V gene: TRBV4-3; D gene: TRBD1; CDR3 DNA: TGCGCCAGCAGCCAAGAGACGGGAACGGGACAGGGATTCCAGCCCCAGCATTTT; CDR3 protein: CASSQETGTGQGFQPQHF
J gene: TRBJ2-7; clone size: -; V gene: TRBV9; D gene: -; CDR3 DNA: TGTGCCAGCAGCCAACAGGGTTACGAGCAGTACTTC; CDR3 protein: CASSQQGYEQYF
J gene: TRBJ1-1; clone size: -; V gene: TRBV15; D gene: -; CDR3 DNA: TGTGCCACCAGCAGAGATCGGGGGGTAGGGACTGAAGCTTTCTTT; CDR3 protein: CATSRDRGVGTEAFF
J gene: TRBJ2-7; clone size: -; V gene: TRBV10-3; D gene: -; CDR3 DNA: TGTGCCATCAGTGAGTCACAGGACGAGCAGTACTTC; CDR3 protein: CAISESQDEQYF
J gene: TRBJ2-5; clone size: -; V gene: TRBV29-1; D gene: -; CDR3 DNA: TGCAGCGTTTTGCAGGGGATAGAAGAGACCCAGTACTTC; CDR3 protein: CSVLQGIEETQYF
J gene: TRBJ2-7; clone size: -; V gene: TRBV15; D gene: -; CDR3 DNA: TGTGCCACCACCCCCCCACCGGCCTACGAGCAGTACTTC; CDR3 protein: CATTPPPAYEQYF
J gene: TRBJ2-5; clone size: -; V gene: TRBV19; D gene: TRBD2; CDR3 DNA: TGTGCCAGTAATTACGGGAGGGCCCAAGAGACCCAGTACTTC; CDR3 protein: CASNYGRAQETQYF
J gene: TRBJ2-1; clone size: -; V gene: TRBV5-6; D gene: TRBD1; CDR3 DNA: TGTGCCAGCAGCTTCGGGACAGGGGGCCACAATGAGCAGTTCTTC; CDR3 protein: CASSFGTGGHNEQFF
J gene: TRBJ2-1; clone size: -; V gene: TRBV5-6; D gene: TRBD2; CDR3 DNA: TGTGCCAGCAGCCCCCTAGCGGGACTCTCCTACAATGAGCAGTTCTTC; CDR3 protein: CASSPLAGLSYNEQFF
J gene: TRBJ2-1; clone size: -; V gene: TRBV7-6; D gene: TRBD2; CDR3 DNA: TGTGCCAGCAGCTTGGTGGGACTAGCGGGAGGGGGTAGCTCCTACAATGAGCAGTTCTTC; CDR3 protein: CASSLVGLAGGGSSYNEQFF
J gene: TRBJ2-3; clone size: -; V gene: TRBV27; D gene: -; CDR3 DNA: TGTGCCAGCAGTTTAGGACTAACTAGCACAGATACGCAGTATTTT; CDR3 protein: CASSLGLTSTDTQYF
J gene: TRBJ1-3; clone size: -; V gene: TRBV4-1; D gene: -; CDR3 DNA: TGCGCCAGCAGCCAAGGTCCAGGGTTTGGAAACACCATATATTTT; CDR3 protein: CASSQGPGFGNTIYF
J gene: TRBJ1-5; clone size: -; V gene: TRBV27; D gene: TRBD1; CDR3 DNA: TGTGCCAGCAGCGGGACAGGGGGCAATCAGCCCCAGCATTTT; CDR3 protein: CASSGTGGNQPQHF
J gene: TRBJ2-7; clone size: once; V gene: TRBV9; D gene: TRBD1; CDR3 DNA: TGTGCCAGCAGCCTATACCCGGGACAGGGTTTAGGCGAGCAGTACTTC; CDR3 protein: CASSLYPGQGLGEQYF
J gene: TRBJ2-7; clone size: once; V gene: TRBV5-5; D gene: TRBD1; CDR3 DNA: TGTGCCAGCAGCTTGGTCGGACAGGGGACGGAGCAGTACTTC; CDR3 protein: CASSLVGQGTEQYF
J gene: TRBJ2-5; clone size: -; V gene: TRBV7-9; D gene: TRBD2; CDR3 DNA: TGTGCCAGCAGCGCCCTTAGAGCGGGAGGGCCGGTATTCCAAGAGACCCAGTACTTC; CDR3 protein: CASSALRAGGPVFQETQYF
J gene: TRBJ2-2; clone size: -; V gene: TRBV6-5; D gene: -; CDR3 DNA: TGTGCCAGCAGTTACTCGACGGGAACCGGGGAGCTGTTTTTT; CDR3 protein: CASSYSTGTGELFF
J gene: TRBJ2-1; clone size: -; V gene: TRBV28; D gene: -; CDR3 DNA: TGTGCCAGCAGCACCCCTGTCACCGGGTTCAACAATGAGCAGTTCTTC; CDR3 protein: CASSTPVTGFNNEQFF
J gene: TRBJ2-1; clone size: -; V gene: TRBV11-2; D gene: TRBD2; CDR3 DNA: TGTGCCAGCAGCTTAGCTAGCGGGATCTACAATGAGCAGTTCTTC; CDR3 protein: CASSLASGIYNEQFF
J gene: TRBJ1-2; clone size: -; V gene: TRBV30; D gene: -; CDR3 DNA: TGTGCCTGGGAGGGCCAGCCCCTCTATGGCTACACCTTC; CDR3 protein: CAWEGQPLYGYTF
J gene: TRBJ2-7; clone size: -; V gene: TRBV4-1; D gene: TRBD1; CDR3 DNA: TGCGCCAGCAGCTTCCTCGGACAGGGAAAGCAGTACTTC; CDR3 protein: CASSFLGQGKQYF
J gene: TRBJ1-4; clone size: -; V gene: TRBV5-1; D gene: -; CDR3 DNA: TGCGCCACCTCATTGGACAGAAATGAAAAACTGTTTTTT; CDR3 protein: CATSLDRNEKLFF
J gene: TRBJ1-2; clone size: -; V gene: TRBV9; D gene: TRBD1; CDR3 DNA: TGTGCCAGCAGCGTAGAACCCTGGGGGACAGGGGGCGAGGGTGGCTACACCTTC; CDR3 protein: CASSVEPWGTGGEGGYTF
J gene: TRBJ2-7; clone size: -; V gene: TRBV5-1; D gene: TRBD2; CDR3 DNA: TGCGCCAGCAGTTATAATAGCGGGACGACCGCCTACGAGCAGTACTTC; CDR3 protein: CASSYNSGTTAYEQYF
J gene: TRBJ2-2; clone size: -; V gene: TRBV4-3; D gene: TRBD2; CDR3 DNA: TGCGCCAGCAGCCCCAAGGGGACTAGCCGGAACACCGGGGAGCTGTTTTTT; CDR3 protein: CASSPKGTSRNTGELFF
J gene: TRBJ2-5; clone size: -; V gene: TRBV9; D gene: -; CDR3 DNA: TGTGCCAGCAGCGTAGGGATGGACTATGCAGAGACCCAGTACTTC; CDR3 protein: CASSVGMDYAETQYF
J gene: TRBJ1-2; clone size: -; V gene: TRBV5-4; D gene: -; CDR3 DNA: TGTGCCAGCAGCTTGGATTCTCGGACAGTGAACTATGGCTACACCTTC; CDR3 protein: CASSLDSRTVNYGYTF
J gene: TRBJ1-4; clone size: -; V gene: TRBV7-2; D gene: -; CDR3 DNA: TGTGCCAGCAGCCGATCCCCCGGTGTTGCTAATGAAAAACTGTTTTTT; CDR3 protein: CASSRSPGVANEKLFF
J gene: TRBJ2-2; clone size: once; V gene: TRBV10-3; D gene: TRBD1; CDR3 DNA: TGTGCCACTACCGGGACAGCGAACACCGGGGAGCTGTTTTTT; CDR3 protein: CATTGTANTGELFF
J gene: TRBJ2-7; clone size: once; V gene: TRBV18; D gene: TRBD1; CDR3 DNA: TGTGCCAGCTCACCAAGGACAGGGACCTTGAGGGAGCAGTACTTC; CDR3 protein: CASSPRTGTLREQYF
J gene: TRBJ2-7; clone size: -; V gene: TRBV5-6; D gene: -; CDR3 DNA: TGTGCCAGCAGCTTGGGACACGAGCAGTACTTC; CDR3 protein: CASSLGHEQYF
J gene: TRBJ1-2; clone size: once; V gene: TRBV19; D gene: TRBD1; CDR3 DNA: TGTGCCAGTAGTATATGGACAGGGATCGATGGCTACACCTTC; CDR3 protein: CASSIWTGIDGYTF
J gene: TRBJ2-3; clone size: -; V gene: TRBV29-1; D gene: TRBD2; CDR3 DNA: TGCAGCGTTGACGAGGTCCGACTAGCGGGAGAGGCAGATACGCAGTATTTT; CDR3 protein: CSVDEVRLAGEADTQYF
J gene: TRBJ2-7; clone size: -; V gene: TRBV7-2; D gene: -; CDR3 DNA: TGTGCCAGCAGCTCGAGTTGGTACGAGCAGTACTTC; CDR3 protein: CASSSSWYEQYF
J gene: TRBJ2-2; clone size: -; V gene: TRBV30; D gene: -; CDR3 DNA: TGTGCCTGGATGTGGCAGGGGTTCGACACCGGGGAGCTGTTTTTT; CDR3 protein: CAWMWQGFDTGELFF
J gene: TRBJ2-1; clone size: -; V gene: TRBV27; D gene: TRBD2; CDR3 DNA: TGTGCCAGCGGAATGTCCACCGGGACTAGCGCATACAATGAGCAGTTCTTC; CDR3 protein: CASGMSTGTSAYNEQFF
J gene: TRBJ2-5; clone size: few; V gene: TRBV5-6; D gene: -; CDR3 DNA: TGTGCCAGCAGCTTACGTACCGGAGAGACCCAGTACTTC; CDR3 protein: CASSLRTGETQYF
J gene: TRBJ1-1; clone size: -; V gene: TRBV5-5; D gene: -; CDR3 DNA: TGTGCCAGCAGCTTGTGGGGGCCCGACACTGAAGCTTTCTTT; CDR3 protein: CASSLWGPDTEAFF
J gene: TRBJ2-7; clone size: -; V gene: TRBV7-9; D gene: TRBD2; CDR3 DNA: TGTGCCAGCAGCTCCGGACTAGCCTCCAAACGCGGGTACGAGCAGTACTTC; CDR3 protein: CASSSGLASKRGYEQYF
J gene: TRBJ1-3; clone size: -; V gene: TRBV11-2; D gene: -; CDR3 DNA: TGTGCCAGCAGGGATAGAAGAGGCTCTGGAAACACCATATATTTT; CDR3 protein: CASRDRRGSGNTIYF
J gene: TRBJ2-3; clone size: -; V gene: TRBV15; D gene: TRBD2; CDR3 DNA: TGTGCCACCAGCAGAGGAACTAGCGGGCTCACAGATACGCAGTATTTT; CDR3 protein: CATSRGTSGLTDTQYF
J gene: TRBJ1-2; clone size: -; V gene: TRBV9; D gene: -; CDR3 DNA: TGTGCCAGCAGCCCGGAGGAATGGGATGGCTACACCTTC; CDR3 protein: CASSPEEWDGYTF
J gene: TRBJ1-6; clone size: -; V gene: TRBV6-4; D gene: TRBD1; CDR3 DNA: TGTGCCAGCAGTGGACAGGGAAAGAATTCACCCCTCCACTTT; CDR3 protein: CASSGQGKNSPLHF
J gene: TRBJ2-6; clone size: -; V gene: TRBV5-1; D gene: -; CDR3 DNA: TGCGCCAGCAGCTTGGGAGACAGGTCTGGGGCCAACGTCCTGACTTTC; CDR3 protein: CASSLGDRSGANVLTF
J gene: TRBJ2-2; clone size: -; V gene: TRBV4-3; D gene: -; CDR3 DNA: TGCGCCAGCAGCCAAGAGATTGTGGGAGCGAGCACCGGGGAGCTGTTTTTT; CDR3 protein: CASSQEIVGASTGELFF
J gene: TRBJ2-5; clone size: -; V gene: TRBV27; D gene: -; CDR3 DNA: TGTGCCAGCAGTTCCTATCCGGGGGAGCAAGAGACCCAGTACTTC; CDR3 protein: CASSSYPGEQETQYF